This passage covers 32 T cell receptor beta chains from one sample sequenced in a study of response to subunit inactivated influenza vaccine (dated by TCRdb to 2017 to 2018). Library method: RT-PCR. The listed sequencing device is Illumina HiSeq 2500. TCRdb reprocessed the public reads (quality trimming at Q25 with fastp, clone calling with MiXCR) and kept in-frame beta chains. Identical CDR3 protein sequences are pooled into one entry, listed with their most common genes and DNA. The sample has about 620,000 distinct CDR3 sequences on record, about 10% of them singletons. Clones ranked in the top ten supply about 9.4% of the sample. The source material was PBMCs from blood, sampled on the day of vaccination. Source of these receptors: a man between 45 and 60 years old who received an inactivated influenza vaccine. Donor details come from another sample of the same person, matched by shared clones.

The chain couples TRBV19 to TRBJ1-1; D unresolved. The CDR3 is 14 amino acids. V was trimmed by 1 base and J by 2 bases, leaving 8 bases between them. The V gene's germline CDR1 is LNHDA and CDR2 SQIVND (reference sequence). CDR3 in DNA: TGTGCCAGTAGTATAGTGAGCGCCAACACTGAAGCTTTCTTT. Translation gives CASSIVSANTEAFF.

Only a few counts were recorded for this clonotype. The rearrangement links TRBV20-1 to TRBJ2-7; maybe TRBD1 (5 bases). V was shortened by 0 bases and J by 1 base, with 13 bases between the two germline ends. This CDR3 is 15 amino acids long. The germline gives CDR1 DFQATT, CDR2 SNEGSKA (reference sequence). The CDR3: CSARDTGQLSYEQYF. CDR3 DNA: TGCAGTGCTAGAGACACCGGACAATTGTCCTACGAGCAGTACTTC.

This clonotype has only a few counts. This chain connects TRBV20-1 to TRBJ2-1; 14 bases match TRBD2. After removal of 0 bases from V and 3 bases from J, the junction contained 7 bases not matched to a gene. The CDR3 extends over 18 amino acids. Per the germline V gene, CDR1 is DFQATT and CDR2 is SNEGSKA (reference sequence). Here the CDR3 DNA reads TGCAGTGCTAGAGATGACGGACTAGCGGGGGGCGGCTACAATGAGCAGTTCTTC. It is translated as CSARDDGLAGGGYNEQFF.

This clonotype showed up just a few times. The CDR3 protein is CASSLDLLWAVRTDTQYF. CDR3 in DNA: TGTGCCAGCAGCTTAGATCTCTTATGGGCAGTGCGCACAGATACGCAGTATTTT. The chain has TRBV11-2 and TRBJ2-3; D remains ambiguous. Trimming stripped 0 bases from V and 1 base from J, with 17 bases between. The CDR3 loop spans 18 amino acids. The germline V gene has CDR1 SGHAT and CDR2 FQNNGV.

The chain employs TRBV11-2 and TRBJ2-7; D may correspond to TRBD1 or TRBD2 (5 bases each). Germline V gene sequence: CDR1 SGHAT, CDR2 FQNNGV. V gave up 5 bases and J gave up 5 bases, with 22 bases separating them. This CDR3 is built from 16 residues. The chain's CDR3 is CASSPRVGEFLHEQYF. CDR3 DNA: TGTGCCAGCAGCCCCCGTGTAGGGGAGTTCCTACACGAGCAGTACTTC. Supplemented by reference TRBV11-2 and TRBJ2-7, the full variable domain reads EAGVAQSPRYKIIEKRQSVAFWCNPISGHATLYWYQQILGQGPKLLIQFQNNGVVDDSQLPKDRFSAERLKGVDSTLKIQPAKLEDSAVYLCASSPRVGEFLHEQYFGPGTRLTVT.

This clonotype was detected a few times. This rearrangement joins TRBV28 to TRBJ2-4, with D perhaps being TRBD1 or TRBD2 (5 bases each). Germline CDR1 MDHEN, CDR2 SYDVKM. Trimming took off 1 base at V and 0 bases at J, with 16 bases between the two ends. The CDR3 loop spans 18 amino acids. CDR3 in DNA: TGTGCCAGCAGTTTATCTGAATTCAGGGAGATAGCCAAAAACATTCAGTACTTC. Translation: CASSLSEFREIAKNIQYF.

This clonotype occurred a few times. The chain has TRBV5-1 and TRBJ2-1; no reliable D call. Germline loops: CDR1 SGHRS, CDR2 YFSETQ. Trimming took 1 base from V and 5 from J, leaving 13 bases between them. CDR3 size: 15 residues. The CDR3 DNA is TGCGCCAGCAGCTTGCCGTGGACCACCGACAATGAGCAGTTCTTC. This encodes CASSLPWTTDNEQFF.

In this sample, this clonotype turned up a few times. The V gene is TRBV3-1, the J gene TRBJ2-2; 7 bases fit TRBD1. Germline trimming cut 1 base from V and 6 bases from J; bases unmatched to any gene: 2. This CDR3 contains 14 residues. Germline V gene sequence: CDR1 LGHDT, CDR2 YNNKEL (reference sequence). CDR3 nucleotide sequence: TGTGCCAGCAGCCAAGTAGGGGGCCCCGGGGAGCTGTTTTTT. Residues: CASSQVGGPGELFF.

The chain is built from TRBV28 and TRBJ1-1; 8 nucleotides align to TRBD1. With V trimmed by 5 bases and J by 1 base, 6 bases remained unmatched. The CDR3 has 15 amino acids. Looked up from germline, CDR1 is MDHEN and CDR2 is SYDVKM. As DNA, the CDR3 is TGTGCCAGCAGTCCCCCGGACAGGGCGAACACTGAAGCTTTCTTT. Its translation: CASSPPDRANTEAFF.

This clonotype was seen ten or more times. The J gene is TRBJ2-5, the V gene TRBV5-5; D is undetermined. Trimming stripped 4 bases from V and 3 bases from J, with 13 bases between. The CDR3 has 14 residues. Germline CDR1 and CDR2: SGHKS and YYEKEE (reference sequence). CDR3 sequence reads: CASSPPGWKETQYF. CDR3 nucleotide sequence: TGTGCCAGCAGCCCGCCCGGTTGGAAAGAGACCCAGTACTTC. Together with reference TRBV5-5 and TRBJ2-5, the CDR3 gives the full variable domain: DAGVTQSPTHLIKTRGQQVTLRCSPISGHKSVSWYQQVLGQGPQFIFQYYEKEERGRGNFPDRFSARQFPNYSSELNVNALLLGDSALYLCASSPPGWKETQYFGPGTRLLVL.

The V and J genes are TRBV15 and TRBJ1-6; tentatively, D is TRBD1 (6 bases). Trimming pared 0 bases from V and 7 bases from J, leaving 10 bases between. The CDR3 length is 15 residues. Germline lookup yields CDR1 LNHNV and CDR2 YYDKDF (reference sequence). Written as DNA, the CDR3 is TGTGCCACCAGCAGAGAACAGGGAGGAAATTCACCCCTCCACTTT. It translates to CATSREQGGNSPLHF.

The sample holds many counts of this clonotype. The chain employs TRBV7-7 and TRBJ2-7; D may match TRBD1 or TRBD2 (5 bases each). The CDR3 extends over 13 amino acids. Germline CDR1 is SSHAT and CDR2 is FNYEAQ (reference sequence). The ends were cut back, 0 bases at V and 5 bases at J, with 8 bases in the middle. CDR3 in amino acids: CASSLALGDEQYF. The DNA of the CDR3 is TGTGCCAGCAGCTTAGCGCTGGGGGACGAGCAGTACTTC. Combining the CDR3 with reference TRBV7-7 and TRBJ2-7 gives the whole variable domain GAGVSQSPRYKVTKRGQDVTLRCDPISSHATLYWYQQALGQGPEFLTYFNYEAQPDKSGLPSDRFSAERPEGSISTLTIQRTEQRDSAMYRCASSLALGDEQYFGPGTRLTVT.

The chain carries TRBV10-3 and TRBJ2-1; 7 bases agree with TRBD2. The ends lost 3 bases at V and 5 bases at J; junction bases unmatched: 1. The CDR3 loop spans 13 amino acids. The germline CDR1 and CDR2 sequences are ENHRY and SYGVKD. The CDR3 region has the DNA TGTGCCATCAGTGAACGGGGGGACAATGAGCAGTTCTTC. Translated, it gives CAISERGDNEQFF.

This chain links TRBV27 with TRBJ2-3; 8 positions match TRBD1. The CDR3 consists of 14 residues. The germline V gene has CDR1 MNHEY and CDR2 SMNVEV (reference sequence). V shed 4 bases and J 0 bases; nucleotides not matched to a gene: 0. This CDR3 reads CASSWDRSTDTQYF. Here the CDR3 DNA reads TGTGCCAGCAGTTGGGACAGGAGCACAGATACGCAGTATTTT.

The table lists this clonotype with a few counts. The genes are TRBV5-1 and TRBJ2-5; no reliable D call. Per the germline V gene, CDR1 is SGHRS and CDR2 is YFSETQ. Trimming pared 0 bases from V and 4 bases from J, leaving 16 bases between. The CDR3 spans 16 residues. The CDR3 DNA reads TGCGCCAGCAGCTTGGTTGGGCCCCCGCAAGGAGAGACCCAGTACTTC. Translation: CASSLVGPPQGETQYF.

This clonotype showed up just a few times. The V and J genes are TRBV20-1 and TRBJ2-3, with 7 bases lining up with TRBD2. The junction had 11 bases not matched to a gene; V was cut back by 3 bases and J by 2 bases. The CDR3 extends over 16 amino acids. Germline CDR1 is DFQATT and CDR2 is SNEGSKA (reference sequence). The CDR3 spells CSARPLTRENTDTQYF. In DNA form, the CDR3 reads TGCAGTGCTAGGCCGTTGACGCGGGAGAACACAGATACGCAGTATTTT.

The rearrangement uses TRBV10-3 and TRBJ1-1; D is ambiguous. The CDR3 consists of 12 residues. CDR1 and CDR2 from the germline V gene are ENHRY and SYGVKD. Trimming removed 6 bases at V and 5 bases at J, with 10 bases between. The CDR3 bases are TGTGCCATCAGAGCCCCGGAGACTGAAGCTTTCTTT. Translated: CAIRAPETEAFF.

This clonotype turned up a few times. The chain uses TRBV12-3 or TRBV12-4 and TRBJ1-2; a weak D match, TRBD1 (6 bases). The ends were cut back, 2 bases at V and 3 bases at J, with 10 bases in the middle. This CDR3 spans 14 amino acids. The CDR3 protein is CASSLWGRDYGYTF. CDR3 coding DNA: TGTGCCAGCAGTTTATGGGGGCGCGACTATGGCTACACCTTC.

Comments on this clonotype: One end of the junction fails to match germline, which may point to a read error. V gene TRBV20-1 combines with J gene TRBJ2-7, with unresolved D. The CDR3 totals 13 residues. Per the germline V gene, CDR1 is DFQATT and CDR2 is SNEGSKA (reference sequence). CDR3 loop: CSARDRDPASLDF. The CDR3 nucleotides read TGCAGTGCTAGAGATAGAGATCCAGCGAGTTTGGACTTC.

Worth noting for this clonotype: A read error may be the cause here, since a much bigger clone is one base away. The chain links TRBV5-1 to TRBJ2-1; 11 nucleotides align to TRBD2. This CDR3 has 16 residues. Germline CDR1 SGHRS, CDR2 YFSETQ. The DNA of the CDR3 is TGCGCCAGCAGCTTGGATACTAGCGGGGGTTACAATGAGCAGGTCTTC. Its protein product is CASSLDTSGGYNEQVF.

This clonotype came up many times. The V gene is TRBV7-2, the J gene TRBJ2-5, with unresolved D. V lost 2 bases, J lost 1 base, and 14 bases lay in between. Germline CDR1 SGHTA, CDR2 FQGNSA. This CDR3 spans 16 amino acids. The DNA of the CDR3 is TGTGCCAGCAGCTTACCCCTTTCAGGCGGCCAAGAGACCCAGTACTTC. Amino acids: CASSLPLSGGQETQYF.

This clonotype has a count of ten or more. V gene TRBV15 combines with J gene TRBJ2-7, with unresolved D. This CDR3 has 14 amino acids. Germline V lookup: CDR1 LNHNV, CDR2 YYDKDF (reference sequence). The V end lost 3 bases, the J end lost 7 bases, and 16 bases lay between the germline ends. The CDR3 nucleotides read TGTGCCACCAGCAGTCTGGCTGGAGTTAGTGAGCAGTACTTC. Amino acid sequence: CATSSLAGVSEQYF.

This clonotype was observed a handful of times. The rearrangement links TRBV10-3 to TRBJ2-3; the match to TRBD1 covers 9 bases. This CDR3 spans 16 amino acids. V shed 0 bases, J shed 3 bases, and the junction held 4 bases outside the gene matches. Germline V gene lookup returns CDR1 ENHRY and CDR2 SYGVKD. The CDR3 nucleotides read TGTGCCATCAGTGAGTCAACAGGGGGCTGGACAGATACGCAGTATTTT. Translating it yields CAISESTGGWTDTQYF.

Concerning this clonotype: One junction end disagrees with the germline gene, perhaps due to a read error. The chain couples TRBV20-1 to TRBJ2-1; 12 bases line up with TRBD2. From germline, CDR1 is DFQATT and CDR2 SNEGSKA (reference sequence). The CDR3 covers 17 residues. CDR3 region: CCASFRLAGDSYNEQFF. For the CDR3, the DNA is TGCTGTGCTAGTTTTCGACTAGCGGGGGACTCCTACAATGAGCAGTTCTTC.

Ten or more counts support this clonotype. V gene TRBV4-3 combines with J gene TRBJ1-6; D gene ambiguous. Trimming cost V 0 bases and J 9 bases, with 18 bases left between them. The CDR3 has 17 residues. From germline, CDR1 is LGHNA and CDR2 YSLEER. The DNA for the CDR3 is TGCGCCAGCAGCCAAGAGCACAGAGCCAGTGATTCTTCACCCCTCCACTTT. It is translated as CASSQEHRASDSSPLHF.

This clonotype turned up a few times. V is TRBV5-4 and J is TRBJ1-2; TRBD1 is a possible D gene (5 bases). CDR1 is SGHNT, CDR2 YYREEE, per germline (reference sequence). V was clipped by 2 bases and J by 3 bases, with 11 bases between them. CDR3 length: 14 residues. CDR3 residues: CASSFSGTHYGYTF. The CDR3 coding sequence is TGTGCCAGCAGCTTCTCCGGGACGCACTATGGCTACACCTTC.

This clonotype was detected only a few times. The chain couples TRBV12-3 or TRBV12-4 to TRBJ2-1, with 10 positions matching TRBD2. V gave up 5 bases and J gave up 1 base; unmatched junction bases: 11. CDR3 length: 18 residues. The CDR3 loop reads CASSPRQLAGSSYNEQFF. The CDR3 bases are TGTGCCAGCAGTCCCCGCCAACTAGCGGGATCGTCCTACAATGAGCAGTTCTTC.

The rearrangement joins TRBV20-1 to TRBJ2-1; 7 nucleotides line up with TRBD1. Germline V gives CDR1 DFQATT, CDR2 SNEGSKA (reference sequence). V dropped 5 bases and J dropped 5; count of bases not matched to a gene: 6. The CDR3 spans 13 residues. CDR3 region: CSASGDSNNEQFF. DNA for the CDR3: TGCAGTGCTTCCGGGGACAGCAACAATGAGCAGTTCTTC.

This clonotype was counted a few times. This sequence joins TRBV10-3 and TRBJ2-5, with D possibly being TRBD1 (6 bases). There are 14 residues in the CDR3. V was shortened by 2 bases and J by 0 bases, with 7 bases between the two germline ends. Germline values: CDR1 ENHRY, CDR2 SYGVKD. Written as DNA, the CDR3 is TGTGCCATCAGTGAGACAGGGTACCAAGAGACCCAGTACTTC. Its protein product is CAISETGYQETQYF.

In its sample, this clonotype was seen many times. CDR3 in DNA: TGTGCCAGCAGCCCGTGGACAGGGCCCGATGAGCAGTTCTTC. Translation gives CASSPWTGPDEQFF. V gene TRBV7-9 combines with J gene TRBJ2-1, with 8 positions matching TRBD1. Looked up from germline, CDR1 is SEHNR and CDR2 is FQNEAQ (reference sequence). V was clipped by 5 bases and J by 8 bases; unmatched bases: 8. The CDR3 contains 14 residues.

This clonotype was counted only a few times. CDR3 sequence: CASSLAGTVSEQYF. The CDR3 DNA reads as TGTGCCAGCAGCCTAGCGGGAACAGTTAGCGAGCAGTACTTC. This chain connects TRBV28 to TRBJ2-7, with 9 bases matching TRBD2. V trimming: 6 bases; J trimming: 6 bases; junction bases outside the gene matches: 9. Germline V gene lookup returns CDR1 MDHEN and CDR2 SYDVKM. CDR3 length: 14 amino acids.

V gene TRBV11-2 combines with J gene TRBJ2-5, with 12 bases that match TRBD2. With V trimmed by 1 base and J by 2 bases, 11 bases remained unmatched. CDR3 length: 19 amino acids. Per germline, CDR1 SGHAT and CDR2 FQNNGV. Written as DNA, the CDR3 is TGTGCCAGCAGCTTAGTGATCCCCGGGACTAGCGGGCCTCAAGAGACCCAGTACTTC. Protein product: CASSLVIPGTSGPQETQYF.